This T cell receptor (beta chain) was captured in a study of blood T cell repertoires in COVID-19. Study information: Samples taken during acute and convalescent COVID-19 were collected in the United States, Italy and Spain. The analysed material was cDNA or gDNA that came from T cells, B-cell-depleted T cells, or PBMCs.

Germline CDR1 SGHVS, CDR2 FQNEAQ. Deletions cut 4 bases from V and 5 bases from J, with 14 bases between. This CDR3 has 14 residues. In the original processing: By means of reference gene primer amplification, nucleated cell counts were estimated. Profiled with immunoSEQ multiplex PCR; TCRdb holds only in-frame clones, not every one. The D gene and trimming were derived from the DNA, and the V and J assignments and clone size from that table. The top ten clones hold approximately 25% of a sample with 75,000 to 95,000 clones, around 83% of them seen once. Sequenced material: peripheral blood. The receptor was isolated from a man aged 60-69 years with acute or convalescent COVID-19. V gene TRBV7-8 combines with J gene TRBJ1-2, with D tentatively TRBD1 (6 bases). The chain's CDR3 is CASSSTGIGYGYTF. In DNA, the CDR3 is TGTGCCAGCAGCTCAACAGGGATAGGATATGGCTACACCTTC. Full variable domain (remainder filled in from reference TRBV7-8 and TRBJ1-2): GAGVSQSPRYKVAKRGQDVALRCDPISGHVSLFWYQQALGQGPEFLTYFQNEAQLDKSGLPSDRFFAERPEGSVSTLKIQRTQQEDSAVYLCASSSTGIGYGYTFGSGTRLTVV.